This T cell receptor (beta chain) was captured in a study of T cell repertoires in cytomegalovirus infection. Overall study context: Evidence of both CMV infection and a matching HLA type came from public TCR beta signatures.

CDR3 length: 15 residues. The V end was cut by 5 bases, the J end by 0 bases, with 16 bases between. Germline values: CDR1 SQVTM, CDR2 ANQGSEA. TCRdb reprocessed the reads via MiXCR and lists one record per CDR3 protein. The sample has some 920,000 distinct CDR3 sequences; approximately 31% are singletons. Study-wide points: What dominated the ex vivo response were HLA-C-restricted CMV-specific TCR beta clonotypes. Carriers of CMV plus the relevant HLA were identified by cumulative public TCR beta family frequency.

Comments on this clonotype: As yet, its antigen is unknown.

This sample comprised cultured CD8+ T cells from PBMCs, obtained from culture after CMV antigen stimulation. The sequence came from a human donor in good health (CMV status not recorded). Some clones in this sample may be carry-over from other donors' samples. The chain uses TRBV29-1 and TRBJ1-2; perhaps TRBD1 as D (6 bases). In DNA form, the CDR3 reads TGCAGCGTTCTTGCTCCGGGACACCCTAACTATGGCTACACCTTC. Translation gives CSVLAPGHPNYGYTF. Together with reference TRBV29-1 and TRBJ1-2, the CDR3 gives the full variable domain: SAVISQKPSRDICQRGTSLTIQCQVDSQVTMMFWYRQQPGQSLTLIATANQGSEATYESGFVIDKFPISRPNLTFSTLTVSNMSPEDSSIYLCSVLAPGHPNYGYTFGSGTRLTVV.